The rows below give T cell receptor beta chains drawn from one sample of a study of cytomegalovirus exposure and HLA in healthy donors. Generated by immunoSEQ multiplex PCR, the TCRdb table keeps only in-frame clones and is missing some. Among under 250,000 clones listed, more than 70% were seen once. The sequenced sample was PBMCs. These receptors were collected from a boy aged 5-17 years in good health and CMV-seronegative. The CDR3 runs from the conserved cysteine through the conserved F or W. D genes are given only for firm matches.

>13|TRBV11-2|TRBD2|TRBJ2-1
CASSPNSGNEQFF
>12|TRBV5-4|.|TRBJ1-6
CASSLGGPPLHF
>15|TRBV9|.|TRBJ1-1
CASSAAGVANTEAFF
>17|TRBV9|.|TRBJ1-2
CASSALSTTATNYGYTF
>14|TRBV30|.|TRBJ2-7
CAWSPTLGLHEQYF
>15|TRBV6-5|.|TRBJ2-5
CASSYVGLLGETQYF
>11|TRBV29-1|.|TRBJ1-3
CSVRTGNTIYF
>15|TRBV12-5|TRBD1|TRBJ1-5
CASGPGQGVYQPQHF
>13|TRBV27|.|TRBJ1-1
CASTPGGNTEAFF
>14|TRBV30|.|TRBJ1-5
CAWSGQVGNQPQHF
>14|TRBV2|.|TRBJ2-5
CASSERRLEETQYF
>12|TRBV9|TRBD1|TRBJ1-2
CASSVQGDGYTF
>14|TRBV5-1|TRBD1|TRBJ1-1
CASSYGQGPTEAFF
>18|TRBV4-1|TRBD1|TRBJ2-2
CASSQDRAGGPNTGELFF
>14|TRBV19|.|TRBJ1-4
CASSSRQANEKLFF
>18|TRBV7-8|TRBD2|TRBJ2-3
CASSLDGTRLHPTDTQYF
>14|TRBV5-4|TRBD1|TRBJ1-2
CASSLAKGADGYTF
>16|TRBV7-9|.|TRBJ2-3
CASSLTWGESTDTQYF
>15|TRBV9|.|TRBJ1-2
CASSVGGILNYGYTF
>16|TRBV19|TRBD1|TRBJ1-1
CASSPGQGALGTEAFF
>13|TRBV5-4|TRBD1|TRBJ1-2
CASSSDRVRGYTF
>14|TRBV7-3|TRBD1|TRBJ2-3
CASSRQGFTDTQYF
>13|TRBV2|TRBD1|TRBJ2-7
CASSEGQGVQLRF
>15|TRBV5-4|.|TRBJ1-4
CASSLSGGYNEKLFF
>13|TRBV7-9|.|TRBJ1-1
CSSSLGPNTEAFF
>13|TRBV7-2|.|TRBJ2-1
CASSQGPDNEQFF
>16|TRBV11-3|TRBD1|TRBJ1-1
CASSLEYRGMNTEAFF
>15|TRBV11-2|TRBD1|TRBJ1-2
CASSPRTGVGYGYTF
>16|TRBV14|TRBD2|TRBJ2-7
CASSQFSGRATYEQYF
>14|TRBV15|.|TRBJ1-1
CATSLGRISTEAFF
>15|TRBV6-5|.|TRBJ1-1
CASTRFGGGVTEAFF
>15|TRBV5-4|.|TRBJ1-1
CASSLGSPGRGEAFF
>15|TRBV10-1|.|TRBJ2-1
CASSRSGSLPNEQFF
>15|TRBV6-6|.|TRBJ1-1
CASSYSSGSDTEAFF
>15|TRBV7-6|.|TRBJ2-7
CASSLGGGGRYEQYF
>10|TRBV10-1|.|TRBJ1-1
CASQQGEAFF
>11|TRBV5-4|.|TRBJ2-7
CASSLGDEQYF
>15|TRBV4-2|.|TRBJ2-1
CASSQKARRDNEQFF
>16|TRBV6-5|.|TRBJ1-2
CASSYTRTGYLYGYTF
>16|TRBV10-3|TRBD1|TRBJ2-7
CAISDIGTDRVDEQYF
>16|TRBV27|.|TRBJ2-7
CASSLTLGTGPYEQYF
>14|TRBV29-1|.|TRBJ1-1
CSVDFRLRNTEAFF
>14|TRBV7-9|TRBD1|TRBJ1-2
CASSDRGPGYGYTF
>14|TRBV29-1|.|TRBJ2-3
CSVDGVQGTDTQYF
>14|TRBV7-3|TRBD1|TRBJ2-1
CASSPGTVDNEQFF
>15|TRBV30|TRBD1|TRBJ1-3
CAWDPDRGGGNTIYF
>15|TRBV23-1|.|TRBJ2-5
CASSHYCSCGETQYF
>16|TRBV4-1|.|TRBJ1-1
CASSQGWGGGNTEAFF
>13|TRBV6-1|TRBD1|TRBJ2-7
CASSRQGVYEQYF
>18|TRBV6-1|.|TRBJ1-1
CASSERAYVGSAGTEAFF
>16|TRBV2|TRBD1|TRBJ1-2
CASSVETGGAGYGYTF
>16|TRBV28|TRBD1|TRBJ1-4
CASSSVQGAANEKLFF
>11|TRBV6-5|.|TRBJ2-7
CASRQGCEQYF
>11|TRBV30|.|TRBJ1-2
CAWAPPRSYTF
>15|TRBV7-2|.|TRBJ2-5
CASSLVVGGLGTQYF
>16|TRBV2|TRBD1|TRBJ1-1
CARKPRDRGPGTEAFF
>13|TRBV11-2|.|TRBJ2-1
CASSLDRWYGPFF